The entry below gives a single T cell receptor beta chain sequence along with its context. This sample was included in a study of early T cells in non-severe SARS-CoV-2 infection. Study background: Sequenced bulk RNA came from whole blood that was unsorted, and chains were unpaired.

Unique molecular identifier tags were affixed to discrete cDNA molecules. TCRdb processed the 5' RACE reads anew with MiXCR; each CDR3 protein has one entry. Of under 85,000 distinct CDR3 sequences listed, around 14% are singletons. With 6 bases removed from V and 0 bases from J, the gap between germline ends came to 9 bases. Germline V gives CDR1 DFQATT, CDR2 SNEGSKA (reference sequence). The CDR3 runs to 13 residues. This sequence joins TRBV20-1 and TRBJ1-3; D is ambiguous. This sequence originates from an adult who was a healthcare worker with PCR-confirmed SARS-CoV-2 infection or an uninfected control (not recorded which). Input material: whole blood. This CDR3 is CSAAYNSGNTIYF. The CDR3 bases are TGCAGTGCCGCTTATAACTCTGGAAACACCATATATTTT.